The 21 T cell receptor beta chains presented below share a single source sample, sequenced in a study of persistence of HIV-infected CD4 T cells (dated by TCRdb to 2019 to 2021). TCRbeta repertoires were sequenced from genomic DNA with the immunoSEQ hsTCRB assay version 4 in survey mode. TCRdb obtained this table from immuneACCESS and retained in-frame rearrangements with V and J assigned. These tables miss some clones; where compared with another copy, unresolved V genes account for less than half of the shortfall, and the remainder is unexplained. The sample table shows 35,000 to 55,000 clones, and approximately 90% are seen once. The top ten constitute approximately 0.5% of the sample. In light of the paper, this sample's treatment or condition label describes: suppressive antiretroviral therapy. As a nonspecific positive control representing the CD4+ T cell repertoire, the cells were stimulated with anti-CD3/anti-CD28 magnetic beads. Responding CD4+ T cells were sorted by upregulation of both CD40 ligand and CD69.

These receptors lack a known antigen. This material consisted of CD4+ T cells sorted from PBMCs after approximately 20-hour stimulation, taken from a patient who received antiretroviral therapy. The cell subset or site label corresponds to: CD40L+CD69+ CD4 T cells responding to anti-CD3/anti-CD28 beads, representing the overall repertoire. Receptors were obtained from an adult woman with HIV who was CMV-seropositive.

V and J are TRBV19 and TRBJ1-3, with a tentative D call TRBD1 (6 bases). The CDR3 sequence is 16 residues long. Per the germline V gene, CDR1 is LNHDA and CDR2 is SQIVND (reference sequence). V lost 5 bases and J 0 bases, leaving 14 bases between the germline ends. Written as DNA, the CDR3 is TGTGCCAGTAGTGCCACGACAGGAAACTCTGGAAACACCATATATTTT. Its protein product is CASSATTGNSGNTIYF.

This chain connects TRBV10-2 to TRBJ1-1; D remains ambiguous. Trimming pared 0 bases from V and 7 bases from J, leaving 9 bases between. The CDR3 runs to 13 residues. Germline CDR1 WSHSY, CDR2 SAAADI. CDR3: CASSESNRFEAFF. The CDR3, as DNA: TGCGCCAGCAGTGAGTCGAACAGATTTGAAGCTTTCTTT.

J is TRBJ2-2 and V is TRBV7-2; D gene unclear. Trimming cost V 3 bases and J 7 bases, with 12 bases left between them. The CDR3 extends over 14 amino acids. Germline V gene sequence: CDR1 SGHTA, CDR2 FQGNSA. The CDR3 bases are TGTGCCAGCAGCTTCTCCTTGTACCTCGGGGAGCTGTTTTTT. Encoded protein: CASSFSLYLGELFF.

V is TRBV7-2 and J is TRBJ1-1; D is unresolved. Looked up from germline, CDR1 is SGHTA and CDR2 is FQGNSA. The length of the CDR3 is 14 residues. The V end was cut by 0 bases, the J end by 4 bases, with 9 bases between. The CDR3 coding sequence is TGTGCCAGCAGCTTAGCCCCCGAAGGCACTGAAGCTTTCTTT. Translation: CASSLAPEGTEAFF.

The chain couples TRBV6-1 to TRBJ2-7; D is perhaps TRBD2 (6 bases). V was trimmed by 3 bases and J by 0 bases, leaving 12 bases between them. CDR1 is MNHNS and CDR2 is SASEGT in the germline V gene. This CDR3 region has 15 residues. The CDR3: CASSDGGASSYEQYF. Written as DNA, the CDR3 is TGTGCCAGCAGTGACGGAGGGGCGAGCTCCTACGAGCAGTACTTC.

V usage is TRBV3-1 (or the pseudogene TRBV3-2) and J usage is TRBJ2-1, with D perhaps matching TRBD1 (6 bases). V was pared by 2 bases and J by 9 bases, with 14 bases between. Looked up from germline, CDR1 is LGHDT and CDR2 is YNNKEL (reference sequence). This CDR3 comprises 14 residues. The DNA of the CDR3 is TGTGCCAGCAGCCAACAGGGGACGGGGTTTGAGCAGTTCTTC. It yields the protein CASSQQGTGFEQFF.

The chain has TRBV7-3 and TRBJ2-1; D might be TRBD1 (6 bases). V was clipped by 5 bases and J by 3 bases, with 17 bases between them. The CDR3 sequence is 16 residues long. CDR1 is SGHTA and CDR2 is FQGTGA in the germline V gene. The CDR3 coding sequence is TGTGCCAGCAGCCACACGGGACGAGGGGGCTACAATGAGCAGTTCTTC. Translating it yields CASSHTGRGGYNEQFF.

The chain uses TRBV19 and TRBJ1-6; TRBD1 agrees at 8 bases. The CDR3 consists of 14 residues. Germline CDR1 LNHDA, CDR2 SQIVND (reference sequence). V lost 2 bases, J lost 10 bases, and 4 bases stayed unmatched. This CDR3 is CASSIKTGESPLHF. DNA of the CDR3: TGTGCCAGTAGTATAAAGACAGGGGAGTCACCCCTCCACTTT. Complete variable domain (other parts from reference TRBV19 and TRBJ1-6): DGGITQSPKYLFRKEGQNVTLSCEQNLNHDAMYWYRQDPGQGLRLIYYSQIVNDFQKGDIAEGYSVSREKKESFPLTVTSAQKNPTAFYLCASSIKTGESPLHFGNGTRLTVT.

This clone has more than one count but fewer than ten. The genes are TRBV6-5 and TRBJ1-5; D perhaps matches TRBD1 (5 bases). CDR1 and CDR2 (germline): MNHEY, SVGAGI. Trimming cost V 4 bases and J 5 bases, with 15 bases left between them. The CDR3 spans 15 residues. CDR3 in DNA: TGTGCCAGCAGTTCCCAGGGCCTCCGCTATCAGCCCCAGCATTTT. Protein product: CASSSQGLRYQPQHF.

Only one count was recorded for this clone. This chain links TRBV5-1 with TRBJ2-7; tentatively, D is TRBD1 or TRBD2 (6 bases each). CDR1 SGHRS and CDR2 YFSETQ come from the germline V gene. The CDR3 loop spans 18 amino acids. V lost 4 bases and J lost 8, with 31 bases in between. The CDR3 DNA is TGCGCCAGCAGCCTAGGCCCCGGGGGAGGACAGCTACCTATTAAGCAGTACTTC. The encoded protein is CASSLGPGGGQLPIKQYF.

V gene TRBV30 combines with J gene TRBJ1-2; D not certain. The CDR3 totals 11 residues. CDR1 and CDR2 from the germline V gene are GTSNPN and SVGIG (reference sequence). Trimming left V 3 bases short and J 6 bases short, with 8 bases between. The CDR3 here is CAWRRHHGYTF. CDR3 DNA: TGTGCCTGGAGGCGGCATCATGGCTACACCTTC.

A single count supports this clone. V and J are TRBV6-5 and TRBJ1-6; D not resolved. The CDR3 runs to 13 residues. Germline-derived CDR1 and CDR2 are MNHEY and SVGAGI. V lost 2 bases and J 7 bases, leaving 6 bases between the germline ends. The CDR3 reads CASSYKRNSPLHF. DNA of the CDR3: TGTGCCAGCAGTTACAAAAGAAATTCACCCCTCCACTTT.

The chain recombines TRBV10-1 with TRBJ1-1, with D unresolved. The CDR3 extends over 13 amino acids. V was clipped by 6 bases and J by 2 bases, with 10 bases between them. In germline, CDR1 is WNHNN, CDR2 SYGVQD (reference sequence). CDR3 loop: CASRTAFNTEAFF. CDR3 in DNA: TGCGCCAGCAGGACCGCGTTTAACACTGAAGCTTTCTTT.

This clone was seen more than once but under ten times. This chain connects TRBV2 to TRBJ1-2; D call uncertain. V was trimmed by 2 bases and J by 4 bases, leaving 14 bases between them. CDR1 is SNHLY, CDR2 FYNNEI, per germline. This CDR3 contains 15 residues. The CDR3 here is CASSENRPRSYGYTF. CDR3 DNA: TGTGCCAGCAGTGAAAATAGGCCTAGGTCCTATGGCTACACCTTC.

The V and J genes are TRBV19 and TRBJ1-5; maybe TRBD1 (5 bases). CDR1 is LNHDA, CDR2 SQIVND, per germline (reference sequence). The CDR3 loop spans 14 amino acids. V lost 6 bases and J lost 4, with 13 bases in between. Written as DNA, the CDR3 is TGTGCCAGTAGCCAACTGCAGGGAAATCAGCCCCAGCATTTT. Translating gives CASSQLQGNQPQHF.

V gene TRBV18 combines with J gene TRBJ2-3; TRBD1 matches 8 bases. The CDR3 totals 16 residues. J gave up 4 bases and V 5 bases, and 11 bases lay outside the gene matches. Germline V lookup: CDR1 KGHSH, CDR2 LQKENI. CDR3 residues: CASSSGQAAHADTQYF. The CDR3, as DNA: TGTGCCAGCTCATCGGGACAGGCGGCACACGCAGATACGCAGTATTTT.

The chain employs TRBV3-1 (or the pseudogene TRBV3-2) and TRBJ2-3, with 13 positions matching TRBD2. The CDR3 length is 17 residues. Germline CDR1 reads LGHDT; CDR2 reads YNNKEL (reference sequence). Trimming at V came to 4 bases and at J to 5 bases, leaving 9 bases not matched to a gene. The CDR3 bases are TGTGCCAGCAGCCTCTCAACTAGCGGGGGGGCCAGAGATACGCAGTATTTT. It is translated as CASSLSTSGGARDTQYF.

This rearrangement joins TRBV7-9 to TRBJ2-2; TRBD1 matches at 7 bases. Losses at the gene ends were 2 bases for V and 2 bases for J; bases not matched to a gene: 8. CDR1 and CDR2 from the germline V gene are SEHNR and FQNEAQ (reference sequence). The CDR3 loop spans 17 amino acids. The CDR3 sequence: CASSLPAGTDNTGELFF. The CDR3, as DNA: TGTGCCAGCAGCTTACCTGCCGGGACAGACAACACCGGGGAGCTGTTTTTT. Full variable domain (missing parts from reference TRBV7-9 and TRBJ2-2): DTGVSQNPRHKITKRGQNVTFRCDPISEHNRLYWYRQTLGQGPEFLTYFQNEAQLEKSRLLSDRFSAERPKGSFSTLEIQRTEQGDSAMYLCASSLPAGTDNTGELFFGEGSRLTVL.

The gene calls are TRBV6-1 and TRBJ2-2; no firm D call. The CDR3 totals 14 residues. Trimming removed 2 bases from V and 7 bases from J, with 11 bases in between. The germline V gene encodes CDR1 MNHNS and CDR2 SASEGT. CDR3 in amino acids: CASSETFGYGELFF. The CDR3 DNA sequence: TGTGCCAGCAGTGAAACTTTTGGTTACGGGGAGCTGTTTTTT.

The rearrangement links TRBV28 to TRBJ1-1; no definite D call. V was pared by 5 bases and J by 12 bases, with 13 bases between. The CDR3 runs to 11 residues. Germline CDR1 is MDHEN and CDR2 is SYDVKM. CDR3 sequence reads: CASSPGHVTFF. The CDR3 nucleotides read TGTGCCAGCAGTCCCGGGCACGTTACTTTCTTT.

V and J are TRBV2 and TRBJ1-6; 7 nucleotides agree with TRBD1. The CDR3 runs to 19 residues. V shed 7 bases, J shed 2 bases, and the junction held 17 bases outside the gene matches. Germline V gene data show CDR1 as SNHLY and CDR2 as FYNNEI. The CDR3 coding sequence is TGTGCCAGCACCAGTTTGCGCAGGGGGAAGGGGACCTATAATTCACCCCTCCACTTT. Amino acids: CASTSLRRGKGTYNSPLHF.